The 18 T cell receptor beta chains reported below all come from one sample, sequenced in a study of identical twins. TCRdb re-analysed the 5' RACE reads in MiXCR, keeping a single row per CDR3 protein. The repertoire holds 550,000 to 700,000 distinct CDR3 sequences, with just under 10% as singletons. These records were also assigned to another study, of yellow fever vaccine responses in identical twins.

Sequencing input: PBMCs. The receptors derive from a woman younger than 30 in good health.

The chain carries TRBV29-1 and TRBJ2-6; D might be TRBD1 or TRBD2, each matching 6 bases. V lost 4 bases and J 0 bases, leaving 13 bases between the germline ends. The germline gives CDR1 SQVTM, CDR2 ANQGSEA. The CDR3 is made up of 16 amino acids. The CDR3 DNA follows: TGCAGCGTTGGGATAGGGGGGATCTCTGGGGCCAACGTCCTGACTTTC. This sequence encodes CSVGIGGISGANVLTF.

The rearrangement joins TRBV12-3 or TRBV12-4 to TRBJ2-3; TRBD1 matches 11 bases. CDR3 size: 16 residues. J was trimmed by 4 bases and V by 6 bases; bases with no gene match: 9. The CDR3 DNA reads TGTGCCAGCAGCACCGTCGGACAGGGGGCCGCAGATACGCAGTATTTT. Protein sequence: CASSTVGQGAADTQYF.

This clonotype was seen a few times. The chain employs TRBV4-2 and TRBJ1-5; TRBD1 might be the D (5 bases). V was cut by 5 bases and J by 5 bases, with 13 bases left in between. In germline, CDR1 is LGHNA, CDR2 YNFKEQ. There are 14 residues in the CDR3. CDR3 DNA: TGTGCCAGCAGCGGTTTGTTAGGGGATCAGCCCCAGCATTTT. This codes for CASSGLLGDQPQHF.

The chain uses TRBV5-1 and TRBJ2-7, with 8 bases that match TRBD2. Germline trimming cut 0 bases from V and 2 bases from J; bases unmatched to any gene: 4. CDR3 length equals 15 residues. Germline assignment: CDR1 SGHRS and CDR2 YFSETQ. The CDR3 sequence: CASSLVAGGAYEQYF. The CDR3 nucleotides read TGCGCCAGCAGCTTGGTGGCGGGGGGCGCCTACGAGCAGTACTTC. The entire variable domain, with the rest obtained from reference TRBV5-1 and TRBJ2-7, is as follows: KAGVTQTPRYLIKTRGQQVTLSCSPISGHRSVSWYQQTPGQGLQFLFEYFSETQRNKGNFPGRFSGRQFSNSRSEMNVSTLELGDSALYLCASSLVAGGAYEQYFGPGTRLTVT.

The chain has TRBV9 and TRBJ2-2, with 8 bases lining up with TRBD2. This CDR3 has 15 amino acids. Looked up from germline, CDR1 is SGDLS and CDR2 is YYNGEE. J was trimmed by 0 bases and V by 6 bases; bases with no gene match: 4. The CDR3 DNA is TGTGCCAGCACCCGGGGACTAGCGAACACCGGGGAGCTGTTTTTT. Protein: CASTRGLANTGELFF. Filled out from reference TRBV9 and TRBJ2-2, the complete variable domain reads DSGVTQTPKHLITATGQRVTLRCSPRSGDLSVYWYQQSLDQGLQFLIQYYNGEERAKGNILERFSAQQFPDLHSELNLSSLELGDSALYFCASTRGLANTGELFFGEGSRLTVL.

This clonotype was seen many times. V and J are TRBV21-1 and TRBJ1-5; TRBD1, the table's D call, lacks a check against the DNA. TRBV21-1 is described as a pseudogene. This CDR3 is 17 amino acids long. For the CDR3, the DNA is TGTGCCAGCAGCCTCGGGACAGGGATCATTAGCAATCAGCCCCAGCATTTT. This codes for CASSLGTGIISNQPQHF.

This clonotype was detected a few times. The chain is built from TRBV6-1 and TRBJ2-7; TRBD2 matches at 9 bases. Germline CDR1 reads MNHNS; CDR2 reads SASEGT. The CDR3 sequence is 16 residues long. The V segment lost 3 bases and the J segment 5 bases; nucleotides outside the gene matches: 11. The CDR3 here is CASSDSLAGTTDEQYF. CDR3 DNA sequence: TGTGCCAGCAGTGATTCTCTAGCGGGGACCACAGACGAGCAGTACTTC.

There are many counts of this clonotype. J is TRBJ2-1 and V is TRBV7-9; D is uncertain. This CDR3 region has 14 residues. Germline CDR1 SEHNR, CDR2 FQNEAQ (reference sequence). V lost 1 base and J 8 bases, leaving 12 bases between the germline ends. The chain's CDR3 is CASSLVGPVDEQFF. In DNA, the CDR3 is TGTGCCAGCAGCTTAGTGGGTCCGGTCGATGAGCAGTTCTTC.

The chain uses TRBV6-2 or TRBV6-3 and TRBJ1-5; D call uncertain. V shed 7 bases and J shed 6 bases, with 13 bases lying between them. Germline V gene data show CDR1 as MNHEY and CDR2 as SVGEGT. The CDR3 is made up of 13 amino acids. The CDR3 here is CASTLTRLQPQHF. DNA for the CDR3: TGTGCCAGCACCCTAACGAGGCTTCAGCCCCAGCATTTT.

In this sample, this clonotype turned up a few times. V usage is TRBV6-4 and J usage is TRBJ1-1; no clear D gene. There are 15 residues in the CDR3. V gave up 4 bases and J gave up 1 base, with 13 bases separating them. Germline lookup yields CDR1 MRHNA and CDR2 SNTAGT. CDR3 region: CASSVEPGGNTEAFF. The CDR3 nucleotides are TGTGCCAGCAGTGTCGAACCGGGAGGGAACACTGAAGCTTTCTTT.

Only a few counts were recorded for this clonotype. The J gene is TRBJ2-7, the V gene TRBV20-1; D is undetermined. Trimming took 5 bases from V and 1 from J, leaving 12 bases between them. The CDR3 spans 13 residues. Per germline, CDR1 DFQATT and CDR2 SNEGSKA (reference sequence). This CDR3 is CSAPPPRSYEQYF. The CDR3 DNA reads TGCAGTGCTCCGCCCCCGAGATCCTACGAGCAGTACTTC.

This clonotype was found many times. The chain recombines TRBV27 with TRBJ2-2, with D possibly being TRBD2 (5 bases). Trimming shortened V by 7 bases and J by 2 bases, and 8 bases separated the two germline ends. The CDR3 runs to 13 residues. CDR1 is MNHEY, CDR2 SMNVEV, per germline (reference sequence). CDR3 sequence reads: CASTRGNTGELFF. CDR3 nucleotides: TGTGCCAGCACTCGGGGAAACACCGGGGAGCTGTTTTTT.

The J gene is TRBJ2-7, the V gene TRBV4-3; D not resolved. Per the germline V gene, CDR1 is LGHNA and CDR2 is YSLEER. The CDR3 sequence is 13 residues long. V was cut by 0 bases and J by 7 bases, with 10 bases left in between. Written as DNA, the CDR3 is TGCGCCAGCAGCCAAGATCGGTCGAGGGAGCAGTACTTC. Protein: CASSQDRSREQYF.

This clonotype was detected many times. The rearrangement joins TRBV6-8 to TRBJ1-5; unclear D gene. This CDR3 contains 15 residues. Trimming removed 2 bases at V and 4 bases at J, with 12 bases between. Per germline, CDR1 MNHGY and CDR2 SAAAGT. The CDR3 loop reads CASSYKVAENQPQHF. DNA of the CDR3: TGTGCCAGCAGTTACAAAGTTGCAGAAAATCAGCCCCAGCATTTT.

J is TRBJ2-7 and V is TRBV7-6; no clear D. The V gene's germline CDR1 is SGHVS and CDR2 FNYEAQ. The CDR3 runs 14 residues. Trimming pared 3 bases from V and 5 bases from J, leaving 14 bases between. The CDR3 sequence: CASSFGSPPNEQYF. CDR3 nucleotides: TGTGCCAGCAGCTTTGGGTCCCCACCTAACGAGCAGTACTTC.

Written as DNA, the CDR3 is TGTGCCAGCAGCCAAGACGTAGCGGGGGCAGATACGCAGTATTTT. This encodes CASSQDVAGADTQYF. The chain couples TRBV3-1 to TRBJ2-3; 9 positions match TRBD2. The CDR3 loop spans 15 amino acids. V lost 0 bases to trimming and J lost 4 bases; unmatched junction nucleotides: 2. In germline, CDR1 is LGHDT, CDR2 YNNKEL (reference sequence).

This clonotype came up many times. The V call is TRBV28, the J call TRBJ2-1; 11 bases are shared with TRBD1. Germline CDR1 reads MDHEN; CDR2 reads SYDVKM. Losses at the gene ends were 4 bases for V and 0 bases for J; bases not matched to a gene: 8. The CDR3 is made up of 18 amino acids. CDR3 sequence (DNA): TGTGCCAGCAGTTCCCGGACAGGGGGCGACGGCTCCTACAATGAGCAGTTCTTC. Protein sequence: CASSSRTGGDGSYNEQFF.

This clonotype occurred once. The V call is TRBV20-1, the J call TRBJ1-6; 8 nucleotides agree with TRBD1. Germline V gives CDR1 DFQATT, CDR2 SNEGSKA (reference sequence). This CDR3 has 14 residues. V shed 5 bases and J 7 bases; nucleotides not matched to a gene: 7. CDR3 residues: CSAGPTGGNSPLHF. The DNA for the CDR3 is TGCAGTGCTGGGCCCACAGGGGGAAATTCACCCCTCCACTTT.